This is a list of T cell receptor beta chains from one sample in a study of blood T cell repertoires in COVID-19. Using immunoSEQ multiplex PCR, the repertoire was profiled, and TCRdb retains in-frame clones only, with some absent. The sample has about 230,000 clones, roughly 80% seen once. The specimen was PBMCs or T cells enriched from blood (not recorded which). These receptors all stem from a man in his 60s who had recovered from COVID-19. Both conserved end residues are part of each CDR3. A D gene is named only where the DNA matches it firmly. Not every row has a clone size; where given, it reads once, few, many or a size class.

D	length	J	size	V	CDR3	DNA
.	13	TRBJ1-5	.	TRBV10-3	CAISDRREQPQHF	TGTGCCATCAGTGACAGACGGGAACAGCCCCAGCATTTT
.	15	TRBJ2-1	.	TRBV27	CASSLLVSSYNEQFF	TGTGCCAGCAGCCTACTGGTGAGCTCCTACAATGAGCAGTTCTTC
.	12	TRBJ1-1	.	TRBV4-2	CASSRTAGEAFF	TGTGCCAGCAGCCGAACCGCAGGGGAAGCTTTCTTT
.	15	TRBJ2-2	.	TRBV7-3	CASSLRGFGTGELFF	TGTGCCAGCAGCCTCAGGGGATTTGGCACCGGGGAGCTGTTTTTT
.	18	TRBJ2-7	.	TRBV11-3	CASSLDNRMEGFSYEQYF	TGTGCCAGCAGCTTAGACAATCGGATGGAGGGCTTTTCCTACGAGCAGTACTTC
TRBD1	14	TRBJ1-6	.	TRBV30	CAWAQGISNSPLHF	TGTGCCTGGGCACAGGGGATCTCTAATTCACCCCTCCACTTT
.	13	TRBJ1-1	once	TRBV11-3	CASSLNGATEAFF	TGTGCCAGCAGCCTCAATGGGGCCACTGAAGCTTTCTTT
.	15	TRBJ1-4	.	TRBV11-1	CASSFYRVAYEKLFF	TGTGCCAGCAGCTTCTACAGGGTGGCCTATGAAAAACTGTTTTTT
.	14	TRBJ1-2	.	TRBV5-1	CASSPEGGRGGYTF	TGCGCCAGCAGCCCCGAGGGGGGGCGGGGTGGCTACACCTTC
TRBD1	14	TRBJ2-7	.	TRBV10-3	CAIRDSGTGYEQYF	TGTGCCATCAGGGATTCCGGGACAGGCTACGAGCAGTACTTC
.	16	TRBJ2-7	.	TRBV10-1	CASSESQGISSYEQYF	TGCGCCAGCAGTGAGTCTCAGGGTATAAGCTCCTACGAGCAGTACTTC
.	17	TRBJ2-1	.	TRBV9	CASSVNSLQGMWNEQFF	TGTGCCAGCAGCGTAAATAGTTTACAGGGAATGTGGAATGAGCAGTTCTTC
TRBD2	16	TRBJ2-3	.	TRBV18	CASSPPTSGGANTQYF	TGTGCCAGCTCACCTCCGACTAGCGGGGGGGCAAATACGCAGTATTTT
TRBD1	16	TRBJ2-7	.	TRBV18	CASSPTTGGLSYEQYF	TGTGCCAGCTCACCGACGACAGGGGGCCTCTCCTACGAGCAGTACTTC
.	15	TRBJ1-3	.	TRBV19	CASSTTGSSGNTIYF	TGTGCCAGTAGTACCACAGGGAGCTCTGGAAACACCATATATTTT
.	16	TRBJ2-4	.	TRBV4-1	CASSQDTRGTKNIQYF	TGCGCCAGCAGCCAAGATACGAGGGGGACAAAGAACATTCAGTACTTC
.	13	TRBJ1-2	.	TRBV4-2	CASSQTSNYGYTF	TGTGCCAGCAGCCAGACATCTAACTATGGCTACACCTTC
TRBD1	15	TRBJ2-1	.	TRBV15	CATSRVGTGKYEQFF	TGTGCCACCAGCAGAGTAGGGACAGGGAAGTATGAGCAGTTCTTC
.	15	TRBJ2-6	.	TRBV5-1	CASSLDTIGANVLTF	TGCGCCAGCAGCTTGGACACTATTGGGGCCAACGTCCTGACTTTC
.	12	TRBJ1-2	.	TRBV2	CASSSQGYGYTF	TGTGCCAGCAGTTCACAGGGCTATGGCTACACCTTC
.	14	TRBJ1-6	.	TRBV19	CASSVGQPNSPLHF	TGTGCCAGTAGTGTTGGACAGCCTAATTCACCCCTCCACTTT
.	14	TRBJ1-2	once	TRBV30	CAWSQGGQTYGYTF	TGTGCCTGGAGTCAGGGTGGACAGACTTATGGCTACACCTTC
.	13	TRBJ1-1	.	TRBV19	CASSISSSTEAFF	TGTGCCAGTAGTATAAGTAGTTCGACTGAAGCTTTCTTT
.	15	TRBJ1-1	few	TRBV7-2	CASSLLLGAGTEAFF	TGTGCCAGCAGCTTATTGTTAGGGGCGGGGACTGAAGCTTTCTTT
TRBD1	14	TRBJ2-1	.	TRBV2	CASRDRGLSNEQFF	TGTGCCAGCAGGGACAGGGGTTTGAGCAATGAGCAGTTCTTC
.	15	TRBJ2-1	.	TRBV18	CASSQSQTYHNEQFF	TGTGCCAGCTCACAATCACAGACATACCACAATGAGCAGTTCTTC
.	15	TRBJ1-4	.	TRBV25-1	CASRAGYSGNEKLFF	TGTGCCAGCAGGGCAGGGTATTCGGGTAATGAAAAACTGTTTTTT
.	14	TRBJ1-6	.	TRBV9	CASSLGQNNSPLHF	TGTGCCAGCAGCCTCGGACAGAATAATTCACCCCTCCACTTT
.	12	TRBJ1-2	few	TRBV2	CAREREGYGYTF	TGTGCCAGAGAAAGAGAGGGCTATGGCTACACCTTC
TRBD1	13	TRBJ1-3	.	TRBV19	CASSQGVGNTIYF	TGTGCCAGTAGCCAGGGGGTTGGAAACACCATATATTTT
.	17	TRBJ1-2	.	TRBV27	CASSPSPSGRTNYGHTF	TGTGCCAGCAGTCCGAGCCCCTCCGGACGGACTAACTATGGCCACACCTTC
.	13	TRBJ2-7	.	TRBV19	CASTRAGDYEQYF	TGTGCCAGCACCCGGGCAGGGGACTACGAGCAGTACTTC
.	14	TRBJ1-1	.	TRBV7-3	CASSPGNPHTEAFF	TGTGCCAGCAGCCCCGGGAATCCACACACTGAAGCTTTCTTT
TRBD1	11	TRBJ2-7	few	TRBV7-8	CASSVQGIQYF	TGTGCCAGCAGCGTACAGGGGATTCAGTACTTC
.	14	TRBJ1-1	.	TRBV3-1/TRBV3-2	CASSYNQGYTEAFF	TGTGCCAGCAGTTACAACCAGGGGTACACTGAAGCTTTCTTT
.	13	TRBJ1-2	.	TRBV19	CASRTIGVGGYTF	TGTGCCAGTAGAACCATAGGGGTCGGGGGCTACACCTTC
.	14	TRBJ2-5	.	TRBV5-1	CASSFTGFRETQYF	TGCGCCAGCAGCTTTACAGGGTTCCGGGAGACCCAGTACTTC
TRBD2	16	TRBJ2-2	.	TRBV4-2	CASSQGSGGLTGELFF	TGTGCCAGCAGCCAAGGATCGGGGGGGCTCACCGGGGAGCTGTTTTTT
TRBD2	14	TRBJ2-7	.	TRBV18	CASSPTSGGSEQYF	TGTGCCAGCTCACCGACTAGCGGGGGGAGCGAGCAGTACTTC
.	17	TRBJ1-3	once	TRBV21-1	CASSLEVPGKDGNTIYF	TGTGCCAGCAGCCTCGAAGTACCAGGGAAAGATGGAAACACCATATATTTT
TRBD1	15	TRBJ1-4	.	TRBV15	CATSRDPTGFEKLFF	TGTGCCACCAGCAGAGACCCGACAGGGTTTGAAAAACTGTTTTTT
.	13	TRBJ1-2	.	TRBV27	CASSPRALNGYTF	TGTGCCAGCAGCCCCAGGGCCTTGAATGGCTACACCTTC